Shown below are 27 T cell receptor beta chains from a single sample sequenced in a study of human T cells and chemical hapten exposure. MiXCR was run by TCRdb on the RACE reads, yielding one entry per CDR3 protein. The sample shows about 120,000 distinct CDR3 sequences, roughly an eighth of them seen only once. Time point in this sample: patch test 1, 2 weeks after DPC sensitization. The treatment was: therapeutic diphenylcyclopropenone sensitization with weekly scalp DPC. This material consisted of whole blood, taken in connection with sensitization to the hapten diphenylcyclopropenone (DPC). The origin of the receptors is a man aged 18 to 35 with alopecia areata. Some clones in this sample may be carry-over from other donors' samples.

This clonotype was counted between two and nine times. The chain couples TRBV11-2 to TRBJ1-1; no definite D call. V was shortened by 6 bases and J by 2 bases, with 7 bases between the two germline ends. The CDR3 runs to 12 residues. From germline, CDR1 is SGHAT and CDR2 FQNNGV. The CDR3 region has the DNA TGTGCCAGCAGAGAGTATAACACTGAAGCTTTCTTT. This translates into CASREYNTEAFF.

This clonotype came up a few times. The V and J genes are TRBV27 and TRBJ2-5; possible D gene TRBD1, 6 bases. The V and J ends lost 6 bases and 5 bases respectively, with 13 bases between them. Germline-derived CDR1 and CDR2 are MNHEY and SMNVEV (reference sequence). The CDR3 is 13 amino acids. This chain's CDR3 is CASSPYRAETQYF. The CDR3 DNA is TGTGCCAGCAGCCCCTACAGGGCTGAGACCCAGTACTTC.

This clonotype turned up a few times. For the CDR3, the DNA is TGTGCCAGCAGACGCGAGATTTTATCGAATTCACCCCTCCACTTT. Its translation: CASRREILSNSPLHF. The rearrangement uses TRBV6-2 or TRBV6-3 and TRBJ1-6, with D uncertain. The germline V gene encodes CDR1 MNHEY and CDR2 SVGEGT. Between the trimmed V and J ends, which lost 6 bases and 7 bases, there was a span of 16 bases. The CDR3 has 15 amino acids.

This clonotype has a count of ten or more. The chain recombines TRBV11-2 with TRBJ2-3; 9 bases are a match to TRBD2. This CDR3 spans 16 amino acids. Looked up from germline, CDR1 is SGHAT and CDR2 is FQNNGV. J lost 3 bases, V lost 4 bases, and 8 bases had no gene match. The CDR3 sequence is CASSWFSGGSTDTQYF. CDR3 nucleotides: TGTGCCAGCAGCTGGTTTAGCGGGGGAAGTACAGATACGCAGTATTTT.

This clonotype was seen only a few times. This chain joins TRBV20-1 and TRBJ1-5; D gene uncertain. CDR3 length equals 15 residues. Germline V gene sequence: CDR1 DFQATT, CDR2 SNEGSKA (reference sequence). The V and J ends lost 1 base and 0 bases respectively, with 10 bases between them. This CDR3 is CSARVRDYSNQPQHF. In DNA form, the CDR3 reads TGCAGTGCTAGAGTAAGAGATTATAGCAATCAGCCCCAGCATTTT.

This clonotype was recorded a few times. This rearrangement joins TRBV9 to TRBJ2-7; D perhaps matches TRBD1 (6 bases). The CDR3 consists of 14 residues. Germline CDR1 and CDR2: SGDLS and YYNGEE. The germline V and J ends were trimmed by 0 bases and 4 bases, with 11 bases remaining between them. CDR3 in amino acids: CASSVEGTNYEQYF. For the CDR3, the DNA is TGTGCCAGCAGCGTAGAAGGGACAAATTACGAGCAGTACTTC.

The chain employs TRBV6-1 and TRBJ2-6; D not resolved. This CDR3 contains 15 residues. Deletions cut 6 bases from V and 0 bases from J, with 9 bases between. Germline V gene lookup returns CDR1 MNHNS and CDR2 SASEGT. CDR3 sequence reads: CASRAQDSGANVLTF. Here the CDR3 DNA reads TGTGCCAGCAGGGCGCAGGACTCTGGGGCCAACGTCCTGACTTTC.

This clonotype was found a few times. The genes are TRBV2 and TRBJ1-1; D unresolved. V lost 3 bases to trimming and J lost 2 bases, with 7 bases between them. In germline, CDR1 is SNHLY, CDR2 FYNNEI. The CDR3 extends over 13 amino acids. CDR3 region: CASSESYNTEAFF. DNA for the CDR3: TGTGCCAGCAGTGAGTCGTACAACACTGAAGCTTTCTTT.

The V call is TRBV21-1, the J call TRBJ2-3; the table gives TRBD2 as D, unverified against the DNA. TRBV21-1 is assigned pseudogene status. CDR3 size: 16 residues. CDR3 nucleotide sequence: TGTGCCACCCAACCGGGACTAGCGAAGGGGGCAGATACGCAGTATTTT. This encodes CATQPGLAKGADTQYF.

V usage is TRBV7-7 and J usage is TRBJ2-1; 15 positions agree with TRBD2. The CDR3 is 15 residues long. The V gene's germline CDR1 is SSHAT and CDR2 FNYEAQ (reference sequence). Unmatched junction bases numbered 3, after V lost 4 bases and J lost 8 bases. The CDR3 protein is CASSSGLAGGDEQFF. CDR3 in DNA: TGTGCCAGCAGCTCGGGACTAGCGGGGGGTGATGAGCAGTTCTTC.

The chain joins TRBV4-2 to TRBJ2-1; 9 positions agree with TRBD1. Per the germline V gene, CDR1 is LGHNA and CDR2 is YNFKEQ. J lost 8 bases, V lost 0 bases, and 8 bases had no gene match. CDR3 length: 16 amino acids. The CDR3 region has the DNA TGTGCCAGCAGCCAAGAGGTCGGGACAGGGTTTGATGAGCAGTTCTTC. Its protein product is CASSQEVGTGFDEQFF.

This clonotype was picked up many times. This chain links TRBV18 with TRBJ1-5, with D possibly matching TRBD1 (5 bases). The CDR3 is made up of 13 amino acids. V shed 5 bases and J shed 7 bases, with 12 bases lying between them. Germline assignment: CDR1 KGHSH and CDR2 LQKENI. The CDR3 spells CASSSGHDQPQHF. The CDR3 DNA is TGTGCCAGCTCATCAGGACATGACCAGCCCCAGCATTTT.

In this sample, this clonotype turned up a few times. The chain uses TRBV7-8 and TRBJ2-5; 7 nucleotides align to TRBD1. Germline loops: CDR1 SGHVS, CDR2 FQNEAQ. J lost 1 base, V lost 7 bases, and 0 bases had no gene match. The CDR3 has 12 residues. In DNA, the CDR3 is TGTGCCAGCACAGGGGGCCAAGAGACCCAGTACTTC. Its translation is CASTGGQETQYF.

Many counts were recorded for this clonotype. This chain connects TRBV13 to TRBJ2-2; no clear D. V was shortened by 5 bases and J by 2 bases, with 12 bases between the two germline ends. There are 15 residues in the CDR3. The V gene's germline CDR1 is PRHDT and CDR2 FYEKMQ (reference sequence). The CDR3 DNA sequence: TGTGCCAGCAGCATTGGAACAGTAAACACCGGGGAGCTGTTTTTT. Its translation: CASSIGTVNTGELFF.

The rearrangement links TRBV6-2 or TRBV6-3 to TRBJ2-3; TRBD1 agrees at 9 bases. This CDR3 is built from 16 residues. V trimming: 6 bases; J trimming: 6 bases; junction bases outside the gene matches: 13. Germline CDR1 reads MNHEY; CDR2 reads SVGEGT. This chain's CDR3 is CASRHLIQGAKDTQYF. CDR3 DNA: TGTGCCAGCAGACACCTAATACAGGGGGCAAAGGATACGCAGTATTTT.

This chain links TRBV12-5 with TRBJ2-5; D is possibly TRBD2 (5 bases). The CDR3 covers 13 residues. Trimming left V 5 bases short and J 5 bases short, with 12 bases between. The V gene's germline CDR1 is LGHNT and CDR2 FRNRAP. The CDR3 region has the DNA TGTGCTAGTGGTCTCCCCAGCGGCGAGACCCAGTACTTC. This translates into CASGLPSGETQYF. The full variable domain, completed using reference TRBV12-5 and TRBJ2-5, is DARVTQTPRHKVTEMGQEVTMRCQPILGHNTVFWYRQTMMQGLELLAYFRNRAPLDDSGMPKDRFSAEMPDATLATLKIQPSEPRDSAVYFCASGLPSGETQYFGPGTRLLVL.

The chain couples TRBV29-1 to TRBJ2-3, with D perhaps TRBD1 (5 bases). CDR1 SQVTM and CDR2 ANQGSEA come from the germline V gene. The V end lost 4 bases, the J end lost 2 bases, and 10 bases lay between the germline ends. This CDR3 comprises 13 residues. This CDR3 is CSVAGRVTDTQYF. In DNA form, the CDR3 reads TGCAGCGTTGCCGGCAGGGTCACAGATACGCAGTATTTT.

In this sample, this clonotype turned up a few times. The genes are TRBV7-9 and TRBJ2-2; 7 bases agree with TRBD2. This CDR3 contains 17 residues. Unmatched junction bases numbered 9, after V lost 4 bases and J lost 1 base. Per the germline V gene, CDR1 is SEHNR and CDR2 is FQNEAQ (reference sequence). The CDR3 region is CASSSELAPKNTGELFF. CDR3 DNA: TGTGCCAGCAGCTCGGAACTAGCGCCAAAGAACACCGGGGAGCTGTTTTTT.

This clonotype turned up a few times. The J gene is TRBJ2-6, the V gene TRBV3-1; no clear D. CDR1 is LGHDT and CDR2 is YNNKEL in the germline V gene (reference sequence). The CDR3 covers 14 residues. V was pared by 7 bases and J by 0 bases, with 7 bases between. This chain's CDR3 is CASNPTSGANVLTF. Written as DNA, the CDR3 is TGTGCCAGCAACCCCACCTCTGGGGCCAACGTCCTGACTTTC.

The chain uses TRBV3-1 and TRBJ2-2; 10 bases line up with TRBD2. The germline gives CDR1 LGHDT, CDR2 YNNKEL (reference sequence). V was pared by 4 bases and J by 1 base, with 3 bases of the junction left unmatched. The CDR3 has 16 residues. The chain's CDR3 is CASSRRLAGNTGELFF. DNA of the CDR3: TGTGCCAGCAGCCGCCGACTAGCGGGGAACACCGGGGAGCTGTTTTTT.

This clonotype appeared a single time. The rearrangement links TRBV19 to TRBJ2-3; D is possibly TRBD1 (5 bases). The germline gives CDR1 LNHDA, CDR2 SQIVND (reference sequence). This CDR3 has 15 residues. V lost 3 bases, J lost 4 bases, and 14 bases lay in between. The CDR3 DNA reads as TGTGCCAGTAGTATTTCTCTGGGCAGGGCAGATACGCAGTATTTT. Translating it yields CASSISLGRADTQYF.

This clonotype was seen at least ten times. The gene calls are TRBV20-1 and TRBJ1-1, with a possible D match to TRBD1 (5 bases). The CDR3 length is 15 residues. Per the germline V gene, CDR1 is DFQATT and CDR2 is SNEGSKA (reference sequence). V was trimmed by 0 bases and J by 1 base, leaving 12 bases between them. The CDR3 DNA sequence: TGCAGTGCTAGAGAAGGGGTTCTTTGGAACACTGAAGCTTTCTTT. It is translated as CSAREGVLWNTEAFF.

This chain uses TRBV20-1 with TRBJ2-7; 13 bases map to TRBD2. Trimming cost V 3 bases and J 5 bases; bases outside gene matches: 7. Germline loops: CDR1 DFQATT, CDR2 SNEGSKA (reference sequence). The CDR3 consists of 15 residues. The CDR3 loop reads CSASELAGGWNEQYF. DNA for the CDR3: TGCAGTGCTAGCGAACTAGCGGGGGGGTGGAACGAGCAGTACTTC.

This clonotype showed up just a few times. The chain is built from TRBV19 and TRBJ2-1; TRBD2 matches 7 bases. The CDR3 is 15 residues long. V gave up 4 bases and J gave up 4 bases; unmatched junction bases: 7. Germline assignment: CDR1 LNHDA and CDR2 SQIVND (reference sequence). CDR3 nucleotide sequence: TGTGCCAGTAGTACGGGGGGACGGGTTTACAATGAGCAGTTCTTC. Protein product: CASSTGGRVYNEQFF.

This clonotype has only a few counts. The chain uses TRBV7-2 and TRBJ1-2, with D tentatively TRBD1 (5 bases). Germline V lookup: CDR1 SGHTA, CDR2 FQGNSA. The CDR3 has 12 amino acids. V lost 8 bases to trimming and J lost 4 bases, with 11 bases between them. The CDR3: CASDSSPYGYTF. The CDR3 DNA reads as TGTGCCAGCGACAGTTCACCCTATGGCTACACCTTC. The complete variable domain, with remaining parts taken from reference TRBV7-2 and TRBJ1-2, reads GAGVSQSPSNKVTEKGKDVELRCDPISGHTALYWYRQSLGQGLEFLIYFQGNSAPDKSGLPSDRFSAERTGGSVSTLTIQRTQQEDSAVYLCASDSSPYGYTFGSGTRLTVV.

This clonotype was observed at least ten times. This chain joins TRBV6-5 and TRBJ2-2; TRBD1 agrees at 8 bases. This CDR3 region has 14 residues. The germline CDR1 and CDR2 sequences are MNHEY and SVGAGI. Germline trimming cut 3 bases from V and 6 bases from J; bases unmatched to any gene: 3. CDR3: CASSYGDRSGELFF. As DNA, the CDR3 is TGTGCCAGCAGTTATGGGGACAGGTCCGGGGAGCTGTTTTTT.

This chain connects TRBV12-3 or TRBV12-4 to TRBJ2-7, with D perhaps TRBD2 (6 bases). The CDR3 extends over 16 amino acids. The V end was cut by 1 base, the J end by 1 base, with 14 bases between. CDR3 DNA: TGTGCCAGCAGTTTAGGCGCGGGGCCCCTTTCCTACGAGCAGTACTTC. Encoded protein: CASSLGAGPLSYEQYF.